This TCR beta chain is drawn from a study of molecular identifiers for immune sequencing clone quantification. With listed TCR primers and previously described methods, bulk TCR libraries were prepared. From the PCR reads, TCRdb called clonotypes with MiXCR, one entry per CDR3 protein. The repertoire holds more than 450,000 distinct CDR3 sequences, under 30% seen once, with around 0.79% in the top ten. The sample holds a few counts of this clonotype. The antigen is unknown. V shed 4 bases and J shed 0 bases, with 19 bases lying between them. The CDR3 runs to 17 residues. Germline CDR1 reads SEHNR; CDR2 reads FQNEAQ (reference sequence). Preparation of naive CD8 libraries involved about 17,000 to 1,100,000 sorted cells and 10%, 30% or 50% RNA. The study, taken as a whole, reports: A shared barcode on identical TCR molecules could lead to underestimated sizes for highly expanded clones.

V is TRBV7-9 and J is TRBJ2-7; TRBD1 or TRBD2 may be the D gene (5 bases each). The material sequenced was naive CD8+ T cells from blood, with Jurkat cell RNA spiked in. Subset given: FACS-sorted CD8+CD4-CCR7+CD45RA+ naive T cells. The sequence came from a human donor in good health. Some libraries in this study had Jurkat cell RNA spiked in. CDR3 in DNA: TGTGCCAGCAGCTCGCAGGTAAAATCAGGGACCTCCTACGAGCAGTACTTC. Its translation is CASSSQVKSGTSYEQYF.